A selection of T cell receptor beta chains follows, all from one sample in a study of T cell repertoires in cytomegalovirus infection. TCRdb recomputed calls from the reads with MiXCR, one row per CDR3 protein. The sample yields about 600,000 distinct CDR3 sequences, 24% seen once. Material for sequencing was CD8+ T cells from PBMCs. The receptors were sampled from a human donor in good health (CMV status not recorded). Some clones in this sample may be carry-over from other donors' samples. The CDR3 runs from the conserved cysteine through the conserved F or W. A D gene is named only where the DNA matches it firmly. The size entry is marked missing in some rows and otherwise reads once, few, many or a size class.

clone_size	v_call	d_call	cdr3_length	j_call	cdr3_nt	cdr3_aa
few	TRBV28	TRBD2	16	TRBJ2-3	TGTGCCAGCAGAGAGCGGGGGGGGTTAGTCACAGATACGCAGTATTTT	CASRERGGLVTDTQYF
many	TRBV11-3	TRBD1	15	TRBJ2-2	TGTGCCAGCAGCACCGGACAGGGGGGAACCGGGGAGCTGTTTTTT	CASSTGQGGTGELFF
.	TRBV15	TRBD1	12	TRBJ1-2	TGTGCCACTTACGGGACAGGGTATGGCTACACCTTC	CATYGTGYGYTF
few	TRBV2	TRBD1	15	TRBJ2-5	TGTGCCAGCAGTCCCCGGACAGGGTCCCAAGAGACCCAGTACTTC	CASSPRTGSQETQYF
many	TRBV7-9	.	15	TRBJ2-5	TGTGCCAGCAGCTCAAGGAAGGGACCCGATGTAACCCAGTACTTC	CASSSRKGPDVTQYF
few	TRBV7-9	.	11	TRBJ2-3	TGTGCCAGCAGCCTGGACTATACGCAGTATTTT	CASSLDYTQYF
few	TRBV9	.	12	TRBJ1-2	TGTGCCAGCAGCGTAGCAGGCGTTGGCTACACCTTC	CASSVAGVGYTF
few	TRBV6-1	.	14	TRBJ1-5	TGTGCCAGCAGTCCCTTCCTAGAGGATCAGCCCCAGCATTTT	CASSPFLEDQPQHF
few	TRBV28	.	14	TRBJ1-2	TGTGCCAGCATCGAAACCGCGGGGATCTATGGCTACACCTTC	CASIETAGIYGYTF
.	TRBV27	.	15	TRBJ1-1	TGTGCCAGCAGTTTTACGGGACCCACGAACACTGAAGCTTTCTTT	CASSFTGPTNTEAFF
.	TRBV12-3/TRBV12-4	.	13	TRBJ1-1	TGTGCCAGCAGCAATCGCAGTTCTGTTGGAGCTTTCTTT	CASSNRSSVGAFF
.	TRBV29-1	.	13	TRBJ2-2	TGCAGCGTTGAAGTTCAAGGGAACGGGGAGCTGTTTTTT	CSVEVQGNGELFF
few	TRBV20-1	.	13	TRBJ1-2	TGCAGTGCTAGAGATCGCCGGGTCCCAGGCTACACCTTC	CSARDRRVPGYTF
.	TRBV7-9	.	16	TRBJ2-2	TGTGCCAGCAATAACGGGGCAGCTCCGAACACCGGGGAGCTGTTTTTT	CASNNGAAPNTGELFF
.	TRBV2	.	14	TRBJ2-5	TGTGCCAGCGGACCGCTTGGAAGCACTCAGACCCAGTACTTC	CASGPLGSTQTQYF
many	TRBV7-9	.	16	TRBJ1-5	TGTGCCAGCAGCTTCGGACGCCCCCATAGCAATCAGCCCCAGCATTTT	CASSFGRPHSNQPQHF
many	TRBV28	.	12	TRBJ2-3	TGTGCCAGCAGCCCCCTTTGGGATACGCAGTATTTT	CASSPLWDTQYF
few	TRBV6-1	.	12	TRBJ2-1	TGTGCCAGCTTTACGGACTCCGAACGGCAGTTCTTC	CASFTDSERQFF
.	TRBV11-2	TRBD1	11	TRBJ2-1	TGTGCCAGCAGCTCGACAGGGTGGCAGTTCTTC	CASSSTGWQFF
many	TRBV7-6	.	13	TRBJ1-5	TGTGCCAGCAGTGGAAGTTCCAGCCAGCCCCAGCATTTT	CASSGSSSQPQHF
.	TRBV9	.	15	TRBJ2-7	TGTGCCAGCAGCCCGAGGGAGACAGCACCCTACGAGCAGTACTTC	CASSPRETAPYEQYF
many	TRBV6-2/TRBV6-3	.	12	TRBJ1-2	TGTGCCAGCAGTTCCTGGATGGAGCTCTACACCTTC	CASSSWMELYTF
.	TRBV4-3	.	15	TRBJ2-1	TGCGCCAGCAGCCAAGAGGGGGACGGTTACAATGAGCAGTTCTTC	CASSQEGDGYNEQFF
few	TRBV28	TRBD1	16	TRBJ1-5	TGTGCCAGCAGTCCAAGACAGGGGGAGAGCAATCAGCCCCAGCATTTT	CASSPRQGESNQPQHF
few	TRBV25-1	.	14	TRBJ2-5	TGTGCCAGCAGTGAATTCGAGGTGCAAGAGACCCAGTACTTC	CASSEFEVQETQYF
.	TRBV2	.	16	TRBJ2-6	TGTGCCAGCAGTGTCGACGAGAGCTCTGGGGCCAACGTCCTGACTTTC	CASSVDESSGANVLTF
.	TRBV6-1	TRBD2	18	TRBJ2-3	TGTGCCAGCAGTGAAGTTGCGGGGGGGCCCATTAGCACAGATACGCAGTATTTT	CASSEVAGGPISTDTQYF
.	TRBV28	TRBD1	16	TRBJ2-3	TGTGCCAGCAGTTTCCGGGACAGGGGGCCTGCAGATACGCAGTATTTT	CASSFRDRGPADTQYF
.	TRBV28	.	14	TRBJ2-3	TGTGCCAGCAGTTTGTACAGGGTTTCAGATACGCAGTATTTT	CASSLYRVSDTQYF
few	TRBV5-5	.	14	TRBJ2-1	TGTGCCAGCAGCTTGGACGGAATCCATAATGAGCAGTTCTTC	CASSLDGIHNEQFF
.	TRBV12-3/TRBV12-4	TRBD2	17	TRBJ2-1	TGTGCCAGCAGTTTAGCGGTCCTAGCGGGGGGGCTCAATGAGCAGTTCTTC	CASSLAVLAGGLNEQFF
many	TRBV25-1	TRBD1	15	TRBJ2-5	TGTGCCAGCAGTGATCCGGACAGGGGGCCGAAGACCCAGTACTTC	CASSDPDRGPKTQYF